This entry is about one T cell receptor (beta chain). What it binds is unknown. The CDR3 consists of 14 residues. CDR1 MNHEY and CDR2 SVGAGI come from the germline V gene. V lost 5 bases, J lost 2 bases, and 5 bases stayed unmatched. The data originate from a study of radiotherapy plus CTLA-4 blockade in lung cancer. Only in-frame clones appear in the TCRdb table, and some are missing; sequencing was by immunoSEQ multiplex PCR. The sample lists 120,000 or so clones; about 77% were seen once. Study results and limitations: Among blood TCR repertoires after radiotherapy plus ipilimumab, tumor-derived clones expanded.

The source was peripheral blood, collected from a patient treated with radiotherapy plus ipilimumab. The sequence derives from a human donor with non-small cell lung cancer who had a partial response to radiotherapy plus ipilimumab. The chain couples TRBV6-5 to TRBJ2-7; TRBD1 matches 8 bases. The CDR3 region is CASSKRQGPYEQYF. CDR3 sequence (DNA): TGTGCCAGCAGTAAGAGACAGGGGCCCTACGAGCAGTACTTC.